This T cell receptor beta chain is from a study of shared clonotypes between healthy human individuals. Study conclusions and caveats: Enrolling few donors narrowed the genetic and exposure-history diversity that was represented.

The CDR3 extends over 13 amino acids. V was clipped by 3 bases and J by 8 bases; unmatched bases: 6. Per the germline V gene, CDR1 is MGHRA and CDR2 is YSYEKL. Naive CD8 cells lacked CD45RO and underwent positive selection for CCR7, leaving out terminally differentiated effector memory CD45RA+ cells. This table comes from immunoSEQ multiplex PCR, and its TCRdb copy is limited to in-frame clones, with some not included. Here the sample spans about 1,900,000 clones, about 94% being singletons. This clone was found a few times. No antigen is known for it. The origin of this receptor is a man aged 18 to 35 in good health. The chain has TRBV4-1 and TRBJ1-1, with TRBD1 identical over 7 bases. The specimen sequenced was naive CD8+ T cells sorted from blood. CDR3: CASSQKQGTEAFF. CDR3 DNA: TGCGCCAGCAGCCAGAAACAGGGGACCGAAGCTTTCTTT.